This TCR beta chain is from a study of cytomegalovirus exposure and HLA in healthy donors. Whole-study results and caveats: In a later analysis, most CMV-associated TCR beta chains appeared HLA-restricted.

This CDR3 is 14 amino acids long. V trimming: 2 bases; J trimming: 6 bases; junction bases outside the gene matches: 4. Germline assignment: CDR1 SGDLS and CDR2 YYNGEE. Use of 60 Vbeta and 13 Jbeta primers characterized the PCR. Using immunoSEQ multiplex PCR, the repertoire was profiled, and TCRdb retains in-frame clones only, with some absent. The profile covers about 120,000 clones, with about 16% appearing a single time and under 2.5% taken by the ten largest. Concerning this clone itself: The antigen is not known.

The sample taken for sequencing was PBMCs. This TCR came from a woman aged 18-30 years in good health and CMV-seronegative. The rearrangement links TRBV9 to TRBJ2-2, with 7 bases fitting TRBD1. CDR3 coding DNA: TGTGCCAGCAGCGTGACAGGGTCGCCCGGGGAGCTGTTTTTT. It yields the protein CASSVTGSPGELFF.